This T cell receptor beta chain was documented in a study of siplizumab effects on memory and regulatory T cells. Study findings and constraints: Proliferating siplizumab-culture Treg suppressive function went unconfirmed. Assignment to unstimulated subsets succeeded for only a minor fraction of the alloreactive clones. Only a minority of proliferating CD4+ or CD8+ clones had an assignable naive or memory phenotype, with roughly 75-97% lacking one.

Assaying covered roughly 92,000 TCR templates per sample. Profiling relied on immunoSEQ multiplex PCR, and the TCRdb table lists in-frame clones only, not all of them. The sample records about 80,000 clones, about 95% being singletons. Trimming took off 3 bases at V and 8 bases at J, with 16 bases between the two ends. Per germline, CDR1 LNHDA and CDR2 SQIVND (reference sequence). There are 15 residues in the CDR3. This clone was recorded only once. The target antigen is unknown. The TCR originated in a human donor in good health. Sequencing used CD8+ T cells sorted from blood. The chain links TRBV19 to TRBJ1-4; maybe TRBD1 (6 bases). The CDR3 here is CASSMVHRAGEKLFF. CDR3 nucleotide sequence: TGTGCCAGTAGTATGGTGCACAGGGCCGGGGAAAAACTGTTTTTT.